Listed below are T cell receptor beta chains from one sample, sequenced in a study of T cells in Graves' hyperthyroidism and ophthalmopathy. One entry per CDR3 protein results from TCRdb running MiXCR on the multiplex PCR reads. The sample lists approximately 590,000 distinct CDR3 sequences; approximately 44% were seen once. Sample: peripheral blood or thyroid tissue (not recorded which). The source is a woman between 18 and 30 years old with Graves' hyperthyroidism. The CDR3 runs from the conserved cysteine through the conserved F or W. The D gene is left open where the match is weak. Size is stated for part of the rows, as once, few or many counts, or as a class when the clone is expanded.

size	D	V	J	CDR3	DNA
few	TRBD1	TRBV9	TRBJ1-1	CASSQLRDRDYTEAFF	TGTGCCAGCAGCCAACTCCGGGACAGGGATTACACTGAAGCTTTCTTT
.	.	TRBV29-1	TRBJ2-1	CSVEGEAEQFF	TGCAGCGTTGAAGGAGAAGCTGAGCAGTTCTTC
many	.	TRBV24-1	TRBJ2-7	CATSDGHAYEQYF	TGTGCCACCAGTGATGGGCATGCTTACGAGCAGTACTTC
many	.	TRBV7-9	TRBJ2-7	CASTPRVSYEQYF	TGTGCCAGCACGCCGCGAGTTTCCTACGAGCAGTACTTC
.	.	TRBV5-6	TRBJ1-2	CASSWDGQVWAYGYTF	TGTGCCAGCAGCTGGGATGGACAAGTCTGGGCCTATGGCTACACCTTC
.	TRBD1	TRBV10-3	TRBJ2-7	CAINDLTGSSYEQYF	TGTGCCATCAATGACTTGACAGGGAGCTCCTACGAGCAGTACTTC
.	TRBD1	TRBV20-1	TRBJ1-1	CSARESMLTGTGGTEAFF	TGCAGTGCTAGAGAATCGATGCTGACCGGGACAGGGGGCACTGAAGCTTTCTTT
.	TRBD1	TRBV24-1	TRBJ1-6	CATSDPGTGGSPLHF	TGTGCCACCAGTGACCCCGGGACAGGGGGCTCACCCCTCCACTTT
.	.	TRBV20-1	TRBJ2-3	CSARDGRFSGTDTQYF	TGCAGTGCTAGAGACGGGCGCTTTTCGGGCACAGATACGCAGTATTTT
few	TRBD1	TRBV9	TRBJ1-1	CASSVAGTGYTEAFF	TGTGCCAGCAGCGTAGCGGGGACAGGGTATACTGAAGCTTTCTTT
.	TRBD2	TRBV2	TRBJ2-5	CASSGTSGRQETQYF	TGTGCCAGCTCGGGGACTAGCGGGCGACAAGAGACCCAGTACTTC
.	.	TRBV10-2	TRBJ2-5	CASSDTAENGRETQYF	TGCGCCAGCAGTGATACAGCGGAAAATGGGCGCGAGACCCAGTACTTC
many	TRBD1	TRBV7-2	TRBJ2-7	CASSSPGQGAHEQYF	TGTGCCAGCAGCTCCCCGGGACAGGGGGCCCACGAGCAGTACTTC
few	TRBD2	TRBV7-9	TRBJ2-7	CASSPKPWVAGTYEQYF	TGTGCCAGCAGCCCTAAACCTTGGGTAGCGGGAACCTACGAGCAGTACTTC
few	TRBD1	TRBV29-1	TRBJ2-5	CSVGTGAYPGETQYF	TGCAGCGTTGGGACAGGGGCCTATCCTGGAGAGACCCAGTACTTC
.	.	TRBV20-1	TRBJ1-4	CSAREGRRVEKLFF	TGCAGTGCTAGAGAGGGCAGGCGGGTTGAAAAACTGTTTTTT
.	.	TRBV15	TRBJ1-3	CATSRGVNTIYF	TGTGCCACCAGCAGAGGGGTGAACACCATATATTTT
many	TRBD1	TRBV7-9	TRBJ1-1	CASSRGTGLQAFF	TGTGCCAGCAGCCGCGGGACAGGGCTTCAAGCTTTCTTT
.	.	TRBV7-3	TRBJ2-2	CASSNQGGNAGELFF	TGTGCCAGCAGTAACCAAGGCGGGAATGCCGGGGAGCTGTTTTTT
few	.	TRBV2	TRBJ2-5	CASMRDSNQETQYF	TGTGCCAGCATGCGGGACTCCAACCAAGAGACCCAGTACTTC
.	.	TRBV2	TRBJ2-7	CALPGRGEQYF	TGTGCCCTACCGGGACGCGGCGAGCAGTACTTC
few	.	TRBV2	TRBJ2-2	CASSYGTGELFF	TGTGCCAGTAGTTACGGCACCGGGGAGCTGTTTTTT
.	.	TRBV15	TRBJ2-2	CASSSAGYLTGELFF	TGTGCCAGCAGCTCGGCGGGTTACCTAACCGGGGAGCTGTTTTTT
.	.	TRBV15	TRBJ2-5	CATSREVGEETQYF	TGTGCCACCAGCAGAGAAGTAGGGGAAGAGACCCAGTACTTC
few	.	TRBV25-1	TRBJ1-2	CASSESGGGYGYTF	TGTGCCAGCAGTGAATCGGGGGGTGGCTATGGCTACACCTTC
few	.	TRBV5-1	TRBJ1-2	CASSANRANTYGYTF	TGTGCCAGCAGCGCCAACAGGGCTAACACCTATGGCTACACCTTC
many	.	TRBV7-2	TRBJ2-7	CASSLARNERYEQYF	TGTGCCAGCAGCTTAGCCAGGAACGAACGATACGAGCAGTACTTC
.	.	TRBV7-9	TRBJ2-1	CASSRPGTPKNEQFF	TGTGCCAGCAGCCGTCCCGGGACACCGAAAAATGAGCAGTTCTTC
few	TRBD1	TRBV20-1	TRBJ1-6	CSAREKTGINSPLHF	TGCAGTGCTAGAGAGAAGACAGGGATAAATTCACCCCTCCACTTT
few	TRBD1	TRBV29-1	TRBJ2-2	CSGGQGTGELFF	TGCAGCGGCGGACAGGGGACCGGGGAGCTGTTTTTT
.	TRBD1	TRBV10-3	TRBJ1-1	CAIHSDRETEAFF	TGTGCCATCCACTCGGACAGGGAGACTGAAGCTTTCTTT
.	.	TRBV19	TRBJ1-5	CASETPGAAPNQPQHF	TGTGCCAGCGAAACCCCTGGGGCAGCGCCTAATCAGCCCCAGCATTTT
.	.	TRBV20-1	TRBJ2-7	CSAESGTSSYEQYF	TGCAGTGCTGAGAGCGGAACGAGCTCCTACGAGCAGTACTTC
.	TRBD2	TRBV2	TRBJ2-7	CASSELGSGSHEQYF	TGTGCCAGCAGTGAGCTGGGGAGCGGGAGTCACGAGCAGTACTTC
.	.	TRBV15	TRBJ2-7	CATSSVSGFDEQYF	TGTGCCACCAGCAGCGTCTCTGGGTTCGACGAGCAGTACTTC
few	.	TRBV7-9	TRBJ1-1	CASIPFGGGPEAFF	TGTGCCAGCATCCCCTTTGGCGGGGGGCCTGAAGCTTTCTTT
.	.	TRBV6-1	TRBJ2-7	CASSRWTDYEQYF	TGTGCCAGCAGCCGCTGGACTGACTACGAGCAGTACTTC
.	.	TRBV10-3	TRBJ2-5	CASSPTKQETQYF	TGTGCCAGCAGTCCGACAAAACAAGAGACCCAGTACTTC